One sample yielded the 21 T cell receptor beta chains listed below, sequenced in a study of T cells after somatic rescue of genetic block. Assay: immunoSEQ multiplex PCR; the TCRdb copy retains only in-frame clones and omits some. The data show roughly 92,000 clones, with 75% to 90% seen just once and under 2% held by the top ten. The sequencing sample was made of peripheral blood mononuclear cells (PBMCs). The receptors here all came from a woman aged 18-35 years.

The gene calls are TRBV7-9 and TRBJ2-4; D unclear. CDR1 is SEHNR and CDR2 is FQNEAQ in the germline V gene (reference sequence). CDR3 length equals 16 residues. Trimming took 1 base from V and 0 from J, leaving 10 bases between them. The CDR3 is CASSLGASPAKNIQYF. In DNA form, the CDR3 reads TGTGCCAGCAGCTTAGGAGCCTCCCCAGCCAAAAACATTCAGTACTTC. Variable domain in full (rest from reference TRBV7-9 and TRBJ2-4): DTGVSQNPRHKITKRGQNVTFRCDPISEHNRLYWYRQTLGQGPEFLTYFQNEAQLEKSRLLSDRFSAERPKGSFSTLEIQRTEQGDSAMYLCASSLGASPAKNIQYFGAGTRLSVL.

The CDR3 region is CASSPFPPPDTGELFF. In DNA, the CDR3 is TGTGCCAGCTCACCCTTTCCTCCACCCGACACCGGGGAGCTGTTTTTT. The genes are TRBV18 and TRBJ2-2; D unclear. Germline CDR1 and CDR2: KGHSH and LQKENI. V was clipped by 3 bases and J by 3 bases, with 14 bases between them. This CDR3 spans 16 amino acids. The whole variable domain, remainder taken from reference TRBV18 and TRBJ2-2, is NAGVMQNPRHLVRRRGQEARLRCSPMKGHSHVYWYRQLPEEGLKFMVYLQKENIIDESGMPKERFSAEFPKEGPSILRIQQVVRGDSAAYFCASSPFPPPDTGELFFGEGSRLTVL.

This chain uses TRBV28 with TRBJ2-5, with TRBD2 identical over 7 bases. CDR1 and CDR2 from the germline V gene are MDHEN and SYDVKM. The CDR3 is 16 residues long. V lost 4 bases to trimming and J lost 5 bases; unmatched junction nucleotides: 13. The CDR3 nucleotides read TGTGCCAGCAGTTCGTATGCGACAGCGCGGGAGGAGACCCAGTACTTC. It translates to CASSSYATAREETQYF.

The chain carries TRBV27 and TRBJ2-1, with no clear D. Germline lookup yields CDR1 MNHEY and CDR2 SMNVEV (reference sequence). Trimming took off 8 bases at V and 2 bases at J, with 10 bases between the two ends. The CDR3 runs to 13 residues. The CDR3 DNA follows: TGTGCCAGCGGGCGCTCGGCCTACAATGAGCAGTTCTTC. As protein: CASGRSAYNEQFF.

This chain links TRBV4-1 with TRBJ1-1; a possible D gene is TRBD1 (5 bases). The CDR3 has 15 amino acids. The ends were cut back, 4 bases at V and 1 base at J, with 13 bases in the middle. Germline V gene data show CDR1 as MGHRA and CDR2 as YSYEKL. The CDR3: CASSRTTGTNTEAFF. CDR3 nucleotide sequence: TGCGCCAGCAGCCGAACTACAGGTACGAACACTGAAGCTTTCTTT.

The chain links TRBV19 to TRBJ2-1; 10 positions agree with TRBD2. The germline gives CDR1 LNHDA, CDR2 SQIVND (reference sequence). With 6 bases clipped from V and 6 bases from J, the junction kept 5 bases outside the gene matches. The CDR3 has 14 residues. CDR3 region: CASRTSGRVNEQFF. In DNA form, the CDR3 reads TGTGCCAGTAGGACAAGCGGGAGGGTCAATGAGCAGTTCTTC.

V is TRBV27 and J is TRBJ2-1, with D tentatively TRBD2 (6 bases). The CDR3 is 15 residues long. Germline-derived CDR1 and CDR2 are MNHEY and SMNVEV (reference sequence). Deletions cut 8 bases from V and 0 bases from J, with 14 bases between. CDR3 sequence (DNA): TGTGCCAGCTGGCTCGACGGGAGCTCCTACAATGAGCAGTTCTTC. Encoded protein: CASWLDGSSYNEQFF.

The chain employs TRBV5-4 and TRBJ2-3; D gene unclear. Trimming shortened V by 0 bases and J by 0 bases, and 2 bases separated the two germline ends. Germline values: CDR1 SGHNT, CDR2 YYREEE (reference sequence). CDR3 size: 13 residues. The CDR3 here is CASSLESTDTQYF. As DNA, the CDR3 is TGTGCCAGCAGCTTGGAGAGCACAGATACGCAGTATTTT.

The rearrangement uses TRBV4-1 and TRBJ2-7; 11 nucleotides match TRBD2. The germline gives CDR1 MGHRA, CDR2 YSYEKL. CDR3 size: 17 residues. Losses at the gene ends were 4 bases for V and 1 base for J; bases not matched to a gene: 9. This CDR3 reads CASSPRITSGSSYEQYF. The CDR3 DNA sequence: TGCGCCAGCAGCCCACGAATTACTAGCGGGAGTTCCTACGAGCAGTACTTC.

In its sample, this clone was seen once. The V and J genes are TRBV10-2 and TRBJ2-5; 7 positions agree with TRBD2. V lost 10 bases, J lost 5 bases, and 10 bases stayed unmatched. CDR1 and CDR2 (germline): WSHSY, SAAADI. CDR3 size: 13 residues. The DNA for the CDR3 is TGCGCCACCCGGGGCGGGAGTATGGAGACCCAGTACTTC. It specifies CATRGGSMETQYF.

This clone was seen only once. The chain joins TRBV28 to TRBJ2-2, with D perhaps TRBD1 or TRBD2 (6 bases each). This CDR3 has 14 amino acids. V lost 8 bases to trimming and J lost 5 bases, with 15 bases between them. Germline assignment: CDR1 MDHEN and CDR2 SYDVKM. CDR3 amino acids: CASGTGGGTGELFF. The CDR3 coding sequence is TGTGCCAGCGGAACAGGAGGGGGGACCGGGGAGCTGTTTTTT.

The CDR3 nucleotides are TGTGCCAGCAGTTTGCTACCAGGGAGCGGTGGCTACACCTTC. Its translation is CASSLLPGSGGYTF. The V gene is TRBV28, the J gene TRBJ1-2; D is perhaps TRBD1 (5 bases). The germline V gene encodes CDR1 MDHEN and CDR2 SYDVKM. The V end was cut by 3 bases, the J end by 7 bases, with 15 bases between. The CDR3 runs 14 residues.

The V and J genes are TRBV30 and TRBJ2-1; 11 positions agree with TRBD1. Germline CDR1 and CDR2: GTSNPN and SVGIG (reference sequence). Trimming cost V 4 bases and J 4 bases; bases outside gene matches: 6. The CDR3 is made up of 15 amino acids. Here the CDR3 reads CAWTRGQGAYNEQFF. CDR3 DNA sequence: TGTGCCTGGACCAGAGGACAGGGGGCTTACAATGAGCAGTTCTTC.

This clone was detected once. This chain links TRBV19 with TRBJ1-3; no clear D gene. The CDR3 spans 13 residues. Germline V lookup: CDR1 LNHDA, CDR2 SQIVND (reference sequence). Trimming removed 4 bases at V and 4 bases at J, with 8 bases between. CDR3 in DNA: TGTGCCAGTAGTACCCTGTGGGGAAACACCATATATTTT. This codes for CASSTLWGNTIYF. Combining the CDR3 with reference TRBV19 and TRBJ1-3 gives the whole variable domain DGGITQSPKYLFRKEGQNVTLSCEQNLNHDAMYWYRQDPGQGLRLIYYSQIVNDFQKGDIAEGYSVSREKKESFPLTVTSAQKNPTAFYLCASSTLWGNTIYFGEGSWLTVV.

This clone was observed once. V usage is TRBV19 and J usage is TRBJ1-1; D gene uncertain. Germline CDR1 LNHDA, CDR2 SQIVND (reference sequence). Trimming removed 1 base at V and 10 bases at J, with 16 bases between. CDR3 length: 14 residues. This CDR3 reads CASSIAVKWAAAFF. As DNA, the CDR3 is TGTGCCAGTAGTATAGCAGTAAAATGGGCTGCAGCTTTCTTT.

The J gene is TRBJ2-1, the V gene TRBV10-1; D assignment may be TRBD1 or TRBD2 (5 bases each). The ends were cut back, 2 bases at V and 5 bases at J, with 13 bases in the middle. This CDR3 contains 15 residues. The V gene's germline CDR1 is WNHNN and CDR2 SYGVQD (reference sequence). The CDR3 here is CASSETWGWNNEQFF. DNA of the CDR3: TGCGCCAGCAGTGAGACGTGGGGGTGGAACAATGAGCAGTTCTTC.

V is TRBV2 and J is TRBJ2-4; D not resolved. V lost 3 bases and J 0 bases, leaving 9 bases between the germline ends. Germline lookup yields CDR1 SNHLY and CDR2 FYNNEI. This CDR3 region has 15 residues. The CDR3 DNA is TGTGCCAGCAGTGAGCCTGAACTAGCCAAAAACATTCAGTACTTC. Its translation: CASSEPELAKNIQYF.

The V and J genes are TRBV6-1 and TRBJ1-6, with a tentative D call TRBD1 (6 bases). This CDR3 has 13 residues. Germline CDR1 reads MNHNS; CDR2 reads SASEGT. The germline V and J ends were trimmed by 6 bases and 14 bases, with 17 bases remaining between them. CDR3 sequence reads: CASRTLGGPTLHF. DNA for the CDR3: TGTGCCAGCAGGACCCTGGGGGGCCCCACCCTCCACTTT.

The chain links TRBV19 to TRBJ2-2; tentatively, D is TRBD1 (6 bases). There are 14 residues in the CDR3. Germline V gives CDR1 LNHDA, CDR2 SQIVND (reference sequence). V lost 10 bases, J lost 3 bases, and 15 bases lay in between. The CDR3: CATSGEGDTGELFF. For the CDR3, the DNA is TGTGCCACCTCAGGGGAAGGGGACACCGGGGAGCTGTTTTTT.

V and J are TRBV7-3 and TRBJ2-1; D gene unclear. The germline V gene has CDR1 SGHTA and CDR2 FQGTGA. With 1 base removed from V and 9 bases from J, the gap between germline ends came to 13 bases. CDR3 size: 14 residues. The CDR3 sequence: CASSLNFLSIEQFF. CDR3 DNA sequence: TGTGCCAGCAGCTTAAACTTTCTTAGCATTGAGCAGTTCTTC.

This sequence joins TRBV30 and TRBJ1-3; D not certain. This CDR3 region has 14 residues. V was pared by 5 bases and J by 0 bases, with 11 bases between. Germline values: CDR1 GTSNPN, CDR2 SVGIG (reference sequence). CDR3 nucleotide sequence: TGTGCCTGGGGAGCAAACCTCTCTGGAAACACCATATATTTT. It specifies CAWGANLSGNTIYF.